Below, 9 T cell receptor beta chains from the same sample are listed, as sequenced in a study of blood T cell repertoires in COVID-19. Assay used: immunoSEQ multiplex PCR; TCRdb lists only in-frame clones, some missing. Of roughly 80,000 clones listed, about 89% were seen once; the top ten hold 2.5% to 3%. What was sequenced was peripheral blood. The receptor source for this set is a man aged 50 to 60 with COVID-19, enrolled during active disease.

V is TRBV19 and J is TRBJ1-3; D possibly corresponds to TRBD1 (5 bases). The CDR3 has 16 residues. Germline CDR1 reads LNHDA; CDR2 reads SQIVND (reference sequence). V was shortened by 5 bases and J by 4 bases, with 18 bases between the two germline ends. The CDR3 is CASSFQTFDSGNTIYF. Written as DNA, the CDR3 is TGTGCCAGTAGTTTCCAGACCTTCGACAGCGGAAACACCATATATTTT.

This chain connects TRBV29-1 to TRBJ2-5, with TRBD1 as a possible D gene (6 bases). The CDR3 contains 18 residues. Trimming stripped 5 bases from V and 5 bases from J, with 30 bases between. Germline assignment: CDR1 SQVTM and CDR2 ANQGSEA. The CDR3, as DNA: TGCAGCGTTCCTCCAGGACTTCGATCGGACAGAGCGGCGGAGACCCAGTACTTC. Its translation: CSVPPGLRSDRAAETQYF.

The J gene is TRBJ2-1, the V gene TRBV19; D perhaps matches TRBD2 (6 bases). The V end was cut by 7 bases, the J end by 5 bases, with 15 bases between. The CDR3 covers 14 residues. Germline CDR1 LNHDA, CDR2 SQIVND (reference sequence). The CDR3 protein is CASNPASAHNEQFF. CDR3 in DNA: TGTGCCAGTAATCCGGCTAGCGCCCACAATGAGCAGTTCTTC.

V gene TRBV5-4 combines with J gene TRBJ1-2; D is perhaps TRBD1 (5 bases). There are 16 residues in the CDR3. Per germline, CDR1 SGHNT and CDR2 YYREEE (reference sequence). V was shortened by 5 bases and J by 2 bases, with 19 bases between the two germline ends. The CDR3 spells CASRQGGELSNYGYTF. The CDR3 nucleotides read TGTGCCAGCAGGCAGGGAGGGGAACTGTCAAACTATGGCTACACCTTC.

CDR3 sequence reads: CASNQQGAGTEAFF. The CDR3 nucleotides are TGTGCCAGCAACCAACAGGGGGCCGGAACTGAAGCTTTCTTT. This chain joins TRBV7-9 and TRBJ1-1; 9 positions match TRBD1. Losses at the gene ends were 7 bases for V and 5 bases for J; bases not matched to a gene: 8. The length of the CDR3 is 14 residues. Looked up from germline, CDR1 is SEHNR and CDR2 is FQNEAQ (reference sequence).

The chain couples TRBV5-1 to TRBJ2-7; 7 nucleotides line up with TRBD1. This CDR3 is built from 15 residues. CDR1 is SGHRS and CDR2 is YFSETQ in the germline V gene. The junction had 3 bases not matched to a gene; V was cut back by 0 bases and J by 0 bases. CDR3 protein: CASSLVAGGSYEQYF. CDR3 in DNA: TGCGCCAGCAGCTTGGTCGCAGGGGGCTCCTACGAGCAGTACTTC. Full variable domain (outside the CDR3, taken from reference TRBV5-1 and TRBJ2-7): KAGVTQTPRYLIKTRGQQVTLSCSPISGHRSVSWYQQTPGQGLQFLFEYFSETQRNKGNFPGRFSGRQFSNSRSEMNVSTLELGDSALYLCASSLVAGGSYEQYFGPGTRLTVT.

This clone was counted once. This chain joins TRBV6-1 and TRBJ2-4, with D possibly matching TRBD2 (7 bases). Germline assignment: CDR1 MNHNS and CDR2 SASEGT. The CDR3 loop spans 17 amino acids. Between the trimmed V and J ends, which lost 1 base and 0 bases, there was a span of 13 bases. This chain's CDR3 is CASSEEGRGLAKNIQYF. CDR3 sequence (DNA): TGTGCCAGCAGTGAAGAGGGGCGGGGGCTAGCCAAAAACATTCAGTACTTC.

V and J are TRBV19 and TRBJ1-1, with TRBD1 identical over 9 bases. The V gene's germline CDR1 is LNHDA and CDR2 SQIVND (reference sequence). With 9 bases clipped from V and 9 bases from J, the junction kept 5 bases outside the gene matches. The CDR3 extends over 11 amino acids. CDR3: CASGQGIKAFF. The CDR3 nucleotides are TGTGCCAGCGGACAGGGGATTAAAGCTTTCTTT. Together with reference TRBV19 and TRBJ1-1, the CDR3 gives the full variable domain: DGGITQSPKYLFRKEGQNVTLSCEQNLNHDAMYWYRQDPGQGLRLIYYSQIVNDFQKGDIAEGYSVSREKKESFPLTVTSAQKNPTAFYLCASGQGIKAFFGQGTRLTVV.

The J gene is TRBJ1-5, the V gene TRBV7-2, with 7 bases aligning to TRBD1. With V trimmed by 5 bases and J by 6 bases, 4 bases remained unmatched. CDR3 length: 13 residues. Germline CDR1 is SGHTA and CDR2 is FQGNSA. The CDR3: CASSVDRVQPQHF. The DNA for the CDR3 is TGTGCCAGCAGCGTCGACAGGGTTCAGCCCCAGCATTTT.